Presented here are 20 T cell receptor beta chains from one specimen sequenced in a study of control samples from healthy donors and cancer patients. Using immunoSEQ multiplex PCR, the repertoire was profiled, and TCRdb retains in-frame clones only, with some absent. The table shows tens of thousands of clones, with around 85% occurring only once. Sequenced material: PBMCs. The receptors here all came from a man aged 65 to 85 with lung cancer.

This chain connects TRBV9 to TRBJ2-3; perhaps D is TRBD1 or TRBD2 (5 bases each). With 0 bases removed from V and 5 bases from J, the gap between germline ends came to 13 bases. The CDR3 is 15 amino acids. Germline V gives CDR1 SGDLS, CDR2 YYNGEE. The CDR3 bases are TGTGCCAGCAGCGTAGGGATTGTTGGGGGAGATACGCAGTATTTT. It yields the protein CASSVGIVGGDTQYF.

J is TRBJ2-7 and V is TRBV7-2, with D possibly called TRBD1 or TRBD2 (5 bases each). The CDR3 consists of 15 residues. V was shortened by 3 bases and J by 3 bases, with 15 bases between the two germline ends. Germline-derived CDR1 and CDR2 are SGHTA and FQGNSA. The CDR3 DNA reads TGTGCCAGCAGCTTGTCCACAGGAGGAAACTACGAGCAGTACTTC. This translates into CASSLSTGGNYEQYF.

V and J are TRBV11-3 and TRBJ2-1; 13 positions match TRBD2. The CDR3 extends over 15 amino acids. The trim removed 4 bases at V and 7 bases at J, leaving 4 bases unmatched. Germline loops: CDR1 SGHNT, CDR2 YENEEA. CDR3 nucleotides: TGTGCCAGCAGCTCGACTAGCGGGGGGACAAATGAGCAGTTCTTC. Its protein is CASSSTSGGTNEQFF.

The chain uses TRBV7-2 and TRBJ2-5, with 9 bases aligning to TRBD2. Germline assignment: CDR1 SGHTA and CDR2 FQGNSA. With 1 base clipped from V and 5 bases from J, the junction kept 5 bases outside the gene matches. This CDR3 has 15 amino acids. The CDR3 DNA sequence: TGTGCCAGCAGCTTAGTGCGGGGGGGCGCGGAGACCCAGTACTTC. Translated, it gives CASSLVRGGAETQYF. The variable domain in full, completed from reference TRBV7-2 and TRBJ2-5, reads GAGVSQSPSNKVTEKGKDVELRCDPISGHTALYWYRQSLGQGLEFLIYFQGNSAPDKSGLPSDRFSAERTGGSVSTLTIQRTQQEDSAVYLCASSLVRGGAETQYFGPGTRLLVL.

This chain connects TRBV28 to TRBJ2-2; TRBD2 agrees at 9 bases. CDR3 length: 16 residues. Germline V gene sequence: CDR1 MDHEN, CDR2 SYDVKM. V shed 6 bases, J shed 0 bases, and the junction held 5 bases outside the gene matches. CDR3 nucleotides: TGTGCCAGCAGCTCAGCGGGGGGACCGAACACCGGGGAGCTGTTTTTT. The encoded protein is CASSSAGGPNTGELFF.

The chain carries TRBV7-3 and TRBJ1-2; the D gene is possibly TRBD1 (6 bases). Germline CDR1 reads SGHTA; CDR2 reads FQGTGA. Trimming cost V 2 bases and J 6 bases, with 10 bases left between them. This CDR3 is 13 amino acids long. This CDR3 is CASSLQGRDGYTF. The CDR3 bases are TGTGCCAGCAGCTTACAGGGGAGGGATGGCTACACCTTC.

CDR3 sequence: CASSSSGGFTDTQYF. The CDR3 nucleotides read TGTGCCAGCAGCTCTAGCGGGGGGTTCACAGATACGCAGTATTTT. V usage is TRBV11-3 and J usage is TRBJ2-3, with 11 bases that match TRBD2. The CDR3 is 15 amino acids. Germline-derived CDR1 and CDR2 are SGHNT and YENEEA. J gave up 2 bases and V 4 bases, and 2 bases lay outside the gene matches. Using reference TRBV11-3 and TRBJ2-3 for the parts outside the CDR3, the full variable domain is EAGVVQSPRYKIIEKKQPVAFWCNPISGHNTLYWYLQNLGQGPELLIRYENEEAVDDSQLPKDRFSAERLKGVDSTLKIQPAELGDSAVYLCASSSSGGFTDTQYFGPGTRLTVL.

The V call is TRBV9, the J call TRBJ1-2; D possibly corresponds to TRBD1 (5 bases). CDR1 is SGDLS, CDR2 YYNGEE, per germline. This CDR3 spans 9 amino acids. The V end lost 7 bases, the J end lost 8 bases, and 6 bases lay between the germline ends. The CDR3 nucleotides read TGTGCCAGCGAGGGGGGCTACACCTTC. Protein product: CASEGGYTF.

This clone was recorded only once. The chain is built from TRBV7-8 and TRBJ2-1; D is undetermined. Germline CDR1 and CDR2: SGHVS and FQNEAQ. The CDR3 consists of 16 residues. V lost 5 bases, J lost 5 bases, and 19 bases lay in between. CDR3 DNA sequence: TGTGCCAGCAGCCGAGCCATTCTCCTACCCCACAATGAGCAGTTCTTC. This gives the protein CASSRAILLPHNEQFF.

This chain links TRBV28 with TRBJ1-2, with 7 bases fitting TRBD1. Looked up from germline, CDR1 is MDHEN and CDR2 is SYDVKM. Trimming cost V 5 bases and J 0 bases; bases outside gene matches: 6. The CDR3 is 15 residues long. The CDR3, as DNA: TGTGCCAGCAGTCCCAGGACAGGAGCTAACTATGGCTACACCTTC. It is translated as CASSPRTGANYGYTF.

This rearrangement joins TRBV7-6 to TRBJ2-6; D remains ambiguous. The CDR3 spans 15 residues. CDR1 is SGHVS and CDR2 is FNYEAQ in the germline V gene. The ends were cut back, 2 bases at V and 4 bases at J, with 9 bases in the middle. CDR3 in amino acids: CASSLSPTGANVLTF. The CDR3 coding sequence is TGTGCCAGCAGCTTAAGTCCTACGGGGGCCAACGTCCTGACTTTC.

This chain links TRBV13 with TRBJ2-7; D remains unclear. This CDR3 region has 14 residues. V lost 1 base and J lost 4, with 11 bases in between. CDR1 and CDR2 (germline): PRHDT, FYEKMQ (reference sequence). The CDR3 sequence: CASSLALEGYEQYF. The CDR3 region has the DNA TGTGCCAGCAGCTTAGCCCTGGAAGGTTACGAGCAGTACTTC.

This clone showed up just once. The chain combines TRBV5-1 with TRBJ2-6, with D uncertain. The CDR3 runs to 16 residues. Trimming removed 0 bases at V and 0 bases at J, with 7 bases between. Germline lookup yields CDR1 SGHRS and CDR2 YFSETQ. In nucleotides, the CDR3 is TGCGCCAGCAGCTTGGATCCGTACTCTGGGGCCAACGTCCTGACTTTC. It specifies CASSLDPYSGANVLTF.

V gene TRBV6-2 or TRBV6-3 combines with J gene TRBJ2-4; 13 bases align to TRBD2. This CDR3 contains 20 residues. J lost 3 bases, V lost 4 bases, and 15 bases had no gene match. Germline CDR1 MNHEY, CDR2 SVGEGT. This CDR3 is CASSSRRGTSGVMGKNIQYF. CDR3 bases: TGTGCCAGCAGTTCACGGAGAGGGACTAGCGGGGTAATGGGCAAAAACATTCAGTACTTC.

J is TRBJ2-5 and V is TRBV7-3, with 8 bases identical to TRBD2. The V gene's germline CDR1 is SGHTA and CDR2 FQGTGA. The CDR3 is made up of 15 amino acids. J gave up 1 base and V 3 bases, and 4 bases lay outside the gene matches. The CDR3 reads CASSFTGGTQETQYF. CDR3 nucleotides: TGTGCCAGCAGCTTTACGGGGGGGACCCAAGAGACCCAGTACTTC.

The genes are TRBV19 and TRBJ2-1; 10 nucleotides align to TRBD1. The germline gives CDR1 LNHDA, CDR2 SQIVND (reference sequence). V lost 0 bases to trimming and J lost 6 bases; unmatched junction nucleotides: 5. CDR3 length equals 16 residues. As DNA, the CDR3 is TGTGCCAGTAGTATAGAATCCGGGACAGGGGTCAATGAGCAGTTCTTC. Its translation: CASSIESGTGVNEQFF.

CDR3 nucleotides: TGTGCCAGCAGTACCCGCAGGGGGCGGGATGAGCAGTTCTTC. Translation gives CASSTRRGRDEQFF. The V gene is TRBV6-5, the J gene TRBJ2-1, with 8 bases matching TRBD1. Trimming at V came to 5 bases and at J to 8 bases, leaving 8 bases not matched to a gene. The CDR3 covers 14 residues. CDR1 is MNHEY and CDR2 is SVGAGI in the germline V gene.

J is TRBJ2-6 and V is TRBV19; D is tentatively TRBD1 or TRBD2 (6 bases each). The CDR3 is 15 residues long. V was shortened by 5 bases and J by 4 bases, with 12 bases between the two germline ends. CDR1 LNHDA and CDR2 SQIVND come from the germline V gene (reference sequence). The CDR3 sequence is CASSSPGAGANVLTF. The CDR3 DNA is TGTGCCAGTAGTTCCCCGGGGGCCGGGGCCAACGTCCTGACTTTC.

The V call is TRBV6-5, the J call TRBJ2-3, with 10 bases lining up with TRBD2. The germline gives CDR1 MNHEY, CDR2 SVGAGI. Unmatched junction bases numbered 4, after V lost 5 bases and J lost 5 bases. The CDR3 totals 14 residues. The CDR3 sequence is CASSIAGGRDTQYF. The CDR3 DNA is TGTGCCAGCAGTATAGCGGGGGGTAGAGATACGCAGTATTTT.

This rearrangement joins TRBV5-1 to TRBJ2-5, with 8 nucleotides matching TRBD1. Germline V gives CDR1 SGHRS, CDR2 YFSETQ. The V segment lost 1 base and the J segment 4 bases; nucleotides outside the gene matches: 6. This CDR3 comprises 15 residues. The CDR3 sequence is CASSLLQGASETQYF. CDR3 DNA sequence: TGCGCCAGCAGCTTGTTGCAGGGGGCCTCAGAGACCCAGTACTTC. Supplemented by reference TRBV5-1 and TRBJ2-5, the full variable domain reads KAGVTQTPRYLIKTRGQQVTLSCSPISGHRSVSWYQQTPGQGLQFLFEYFSETQRNKGNFPGRFSGRQFSNSRSEMNVSTLELGDSALYLCASSLLQGASETQYFGPGTRLLVL.